The source of this T cell receptor (beta chain) is a study of CD8+CD57+ T cells in acquired aplastic anemia. Those patients picked for sequencing had displayed CD8+CD57+ cell expansion on flow cytometry. TCR beta VDJ combinations and CDR3 sequences were profiled from genomic DNA. TCRdb re-called the reads with MiXCR, one entry per CDR3 protein. Among about 180,000 distinct CDR3 sequences listed, less than 60% were seen once. This CDR3 has 14 amino acids. V shed 5 bases and J shed 3 bases, with 13 bases lying between them. Germline CDR1 and CDR2: SEHNR and FQNEAQ (reference sequence). The gene calls are TRBV7-9 and TRBJ1-1; unclear D gene. Sequenced sample: sorted CD4+, CD8+, or CD8+CD57+ T cells (not recorded which) from PBMCs. The receptor was isolated from a human donor with aplastic anemia. CDR3 region: CASSPGRWDTEAFF. The CDR3 DNA follows: TGTGCCAGCAGCCCTGGGAGATGGGACACTGAAGCTTTCTTT.